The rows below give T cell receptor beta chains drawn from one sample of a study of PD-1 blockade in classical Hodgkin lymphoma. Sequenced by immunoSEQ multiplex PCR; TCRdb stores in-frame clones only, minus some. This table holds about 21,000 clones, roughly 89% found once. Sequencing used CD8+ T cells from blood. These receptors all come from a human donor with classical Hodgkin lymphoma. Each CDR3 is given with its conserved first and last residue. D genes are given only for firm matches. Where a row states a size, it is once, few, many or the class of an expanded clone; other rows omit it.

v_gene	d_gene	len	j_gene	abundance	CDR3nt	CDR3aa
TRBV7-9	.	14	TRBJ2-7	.	TGTGCCAGCAGCAGCGAGTTCCGGTCCTACGAGCAGTACTTC	CASSSEFRSYEQYF
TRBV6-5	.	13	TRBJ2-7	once	TGTGCCAGCAGTGATTTCGACTTTGACGAGCAGTACTTC	CASSDFDFDEQYF
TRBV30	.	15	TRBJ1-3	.	TGTGCCTGGAGTGAATCTGGGGGCTCTGGAAACACCATATATTTT	CAWSESGGSGNTIYF
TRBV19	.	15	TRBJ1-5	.	TGTGCCAGTAGTATTAGAGGCAGATCAAATCAGCCCCAGCATTTT	CASSIRGRSNQPQHF
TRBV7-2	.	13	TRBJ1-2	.	TGTGCCAGCAGCGCGGACTGGGAATATGGCTACACCTTC	CASSADWEYGYTF
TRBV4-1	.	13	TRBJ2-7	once	TGCGCCAGCAGCCAGGGATACTCCTACGAGCAGTACTTC	CASSQGYSYEQYF
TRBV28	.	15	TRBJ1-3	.	TGTGCCAGCAGTTTAGGGGCCTTCTCTGGAAACACCATATATTTT	CASSLGAFSGNTIYF
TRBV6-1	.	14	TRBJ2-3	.	TGTGCCAGCACCCCAGGGGGGGCCTCAGATACGCAGTATTTT	CASTPGGASDTQYF
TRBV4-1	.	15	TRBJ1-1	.	TGCGCCAGCAGCCGTTTTAGGGAGCGGAACACTGAAGCTTTCTTT	CASSRFRERNTEAFF
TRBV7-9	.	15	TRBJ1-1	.	TGTGCCAGCAACTCACAGGGAAAGGAGAACACTGAAGCTTTCTTT	CASNSQGKENTEAFF
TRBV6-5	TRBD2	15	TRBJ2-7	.	TGTGCCAGCAGTTCCCTAGCGGGGGGGCCTTACGAGCAGTACTTC	CASSSLAGGPYEQYF
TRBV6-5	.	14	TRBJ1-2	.	TGTGCCAGCAGTCCCGAGGGGACGGCAAATGGCTACACCTTC	CASSPEGTANGYTF
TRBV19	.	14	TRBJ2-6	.	TGTGCCAGTAGTATCAGCTCTGGGGCCAACGTCCTGACTTTC	CASSISSGANVLTF
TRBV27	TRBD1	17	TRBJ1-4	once	TGTGCCAGCAGTTTCCTTTCCTGGGACAGGGGGCGCGAAAAACTGTTTTTT	CASSFLSWDRGREKLFF
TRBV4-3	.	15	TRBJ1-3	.	TGCGCCAGCAGCCAAGATGGGCTCCCTGGAAACACCATATATTTT	CASSQDGLPGNTIYF
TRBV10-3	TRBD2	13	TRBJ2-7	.	TGTGCCATCAGTGCGGGAGGCTCCTACGAGCAGTACTTC	CAISAGGSYEQYF
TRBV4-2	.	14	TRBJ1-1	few	TGTGCCAGCAGCCAAGCTAGGACGAACACTGAAGCTTTCTTT	CASSQARTNTEAFF
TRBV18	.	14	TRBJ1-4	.	TGTGCCAGCTCACGAGAAGGTTTTAATGAAAAACTGTTTTTT	CASSREGFNEKLFF
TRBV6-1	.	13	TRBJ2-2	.	TGTGCCAGCAGTGTGTCGGCTCCCGGGGAGCTGTTTTTT	CASSVSAPGELFF
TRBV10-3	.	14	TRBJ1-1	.	TGTGCCATCAGTGGGACGGGGGGTTACACTGAAGCTTTCTTT	CAISGTGGYTEAFF
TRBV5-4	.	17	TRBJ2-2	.	TGTGCCAGCAGCCAAGCCGAGTTGAGAGGGGTAACCGGGGAGCTGTTTTTT	CASSQAELRGVTGELFF
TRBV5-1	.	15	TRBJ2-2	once	TGCGCCAGCAGCTTGGTGCAGGGGACGCCCGGGGAGCTGTTTTTT	CASSLVQGTPGELFF
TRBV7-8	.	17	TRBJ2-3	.	TGTGCCAGCAGCCAGGGTAGGGGACTCCTTAGCACAGATACGCAGTATTTT	CASSQGRGLLSTDTQYF
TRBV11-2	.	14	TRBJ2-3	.	TGTGCCAGCAGCTCGCTAAGGACTCCAGATACGCAGTATTTT	CASSSLRTPDTQYF
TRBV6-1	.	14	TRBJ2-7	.	TGTGCCAGCAAAGAGACCGGGCTCTCGAGAGAGCAGTACTTC	CASKETGLSREQYF
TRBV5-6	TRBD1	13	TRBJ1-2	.	TGTGCCAGCAGCCCCGGACAGGTCCATGGCTACACCTTC	CASSPGQVHGYTF
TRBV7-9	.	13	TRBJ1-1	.	TGTGCCAGCAGCTTAGGGGGGTTTACTGAAGCTTTCTTT	CASSLGGFTEAFF
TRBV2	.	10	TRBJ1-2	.	TGTGCCAGCTGGGGCTATGGCTACACCTTC	CASWGYGYTF
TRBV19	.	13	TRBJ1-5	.	TGTGCCAGTAGTATGGGGCCCAATCAGCCCCAGCATTTT	CASSMGPNQPQHF
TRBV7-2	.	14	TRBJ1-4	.	TGTGCCAGCAGCCCCACAGGGCTGATTGAAAAACTGTTTTTT	CASSPTGLIEKLFF
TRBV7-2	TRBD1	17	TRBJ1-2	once	TGTGCCAGCAGCTTAGCGTGGGAGGGACAGGGGGTCTATGGCTACACCTTC	CASSLAWEGQGVYGYTF
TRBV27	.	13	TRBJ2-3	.	TGTGCCAGCAGCGTACAGTCCACAGATACGCAGTATTTT	CASSVQSTDTQYF
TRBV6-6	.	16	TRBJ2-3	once	TGTGCCAGCAGTTATGGGGCCGTCGCGAGGGCAGATACGCAGTATTTT	CASSYGAVARADTQYF
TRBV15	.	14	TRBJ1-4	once	TGTGCCACCAGCAGACCCGGTGGGGCGGAAAAACTGTTTTTT	CATSRPGGAEKLFF